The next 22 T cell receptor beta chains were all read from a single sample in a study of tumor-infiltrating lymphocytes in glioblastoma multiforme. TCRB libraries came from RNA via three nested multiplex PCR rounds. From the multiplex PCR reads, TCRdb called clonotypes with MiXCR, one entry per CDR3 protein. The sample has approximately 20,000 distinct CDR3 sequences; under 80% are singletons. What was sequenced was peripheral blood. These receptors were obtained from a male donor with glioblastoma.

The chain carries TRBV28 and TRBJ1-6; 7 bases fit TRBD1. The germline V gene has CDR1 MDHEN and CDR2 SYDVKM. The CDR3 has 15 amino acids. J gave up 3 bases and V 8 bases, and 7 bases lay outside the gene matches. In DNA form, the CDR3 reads TGTGCCAGCTGTTCAGGGGGTAACTATAATTCACCCCTCCACTTT. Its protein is CASCSGGNYNSPLHF.

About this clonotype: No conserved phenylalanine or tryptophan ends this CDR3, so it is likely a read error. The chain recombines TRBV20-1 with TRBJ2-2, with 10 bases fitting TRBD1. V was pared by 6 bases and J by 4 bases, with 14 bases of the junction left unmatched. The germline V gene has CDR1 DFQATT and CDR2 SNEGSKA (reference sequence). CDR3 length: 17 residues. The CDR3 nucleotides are TGCAGTGCCAAACCGCTCACGGGACAGGGGTCCACCGGGGAGCTGTTTTCT. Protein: CSAKPLTGQGSTGELFS.

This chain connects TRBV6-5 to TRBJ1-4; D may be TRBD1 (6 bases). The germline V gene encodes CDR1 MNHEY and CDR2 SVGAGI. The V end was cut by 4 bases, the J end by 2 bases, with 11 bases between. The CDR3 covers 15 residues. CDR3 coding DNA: TGTGCCAGCAGTTCCGCAGGGGCCACTAATGAAAAACTGTTTTTT. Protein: CASSSAGATNEKLFF.

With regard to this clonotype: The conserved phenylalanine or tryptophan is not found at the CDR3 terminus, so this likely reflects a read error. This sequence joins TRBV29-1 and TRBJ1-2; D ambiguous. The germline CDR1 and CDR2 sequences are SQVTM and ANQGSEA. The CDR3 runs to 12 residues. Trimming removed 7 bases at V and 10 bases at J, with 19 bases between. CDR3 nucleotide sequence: TGCAGCGCCGCAGAGAGGACGGATGACTACACCTTA. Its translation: CSAAERTDDYTL.

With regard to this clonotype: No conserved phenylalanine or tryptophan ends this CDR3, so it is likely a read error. The CDR3 region is CSGGEGVKNNEQFL. Here the CDR3 DNA reads TGCAGCGGGGGGGAGGGGGTCAAAAACAATGAGCAGTTCCTC. The chain has TRBV29-1 and TRBJ2-1; possible D gene TRBD2, 7 bases. The length of the CDR3 is 14 residues. Germline V CDR1 and CDR2: SQVTM, ANQGSEA. Trimming removed 7 bases at V and 5 bases at J, with 18 bases between.

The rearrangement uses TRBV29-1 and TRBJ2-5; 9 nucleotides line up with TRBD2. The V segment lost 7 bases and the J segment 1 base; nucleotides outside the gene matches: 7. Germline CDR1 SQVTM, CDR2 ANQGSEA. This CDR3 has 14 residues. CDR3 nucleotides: TGCAGCGCTTACCAGCGGGAGGCCCAAGAGACCCAGTACTTC. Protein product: CSAYQREAQETQYF.

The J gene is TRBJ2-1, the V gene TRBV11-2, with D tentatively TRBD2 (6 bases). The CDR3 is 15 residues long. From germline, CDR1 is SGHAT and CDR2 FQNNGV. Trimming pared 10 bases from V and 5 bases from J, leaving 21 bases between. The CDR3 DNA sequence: TGTGCCATTGGCCCCTTGTCGGGAGTTCACAATGAGCAGTTCTTC. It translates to CAIGPLSGVHNEQFF.

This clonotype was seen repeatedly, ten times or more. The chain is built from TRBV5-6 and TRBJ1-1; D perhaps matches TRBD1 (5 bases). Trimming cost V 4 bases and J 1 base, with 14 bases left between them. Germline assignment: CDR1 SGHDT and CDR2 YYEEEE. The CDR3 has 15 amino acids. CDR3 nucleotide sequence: TGTGCCAGCAGCGATCTTGACAGACCGAACACTGAAGCTTTCTTT. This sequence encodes CASSDLDRPNTEAFF.

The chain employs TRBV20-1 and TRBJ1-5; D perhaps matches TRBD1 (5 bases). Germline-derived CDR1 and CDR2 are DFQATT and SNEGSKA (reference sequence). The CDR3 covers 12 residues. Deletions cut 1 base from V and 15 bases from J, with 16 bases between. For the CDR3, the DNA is TGCAGTGCTAGAGCGGGGCATCAGCCCTGGCATTTT. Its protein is CSARAGHQPWHF.

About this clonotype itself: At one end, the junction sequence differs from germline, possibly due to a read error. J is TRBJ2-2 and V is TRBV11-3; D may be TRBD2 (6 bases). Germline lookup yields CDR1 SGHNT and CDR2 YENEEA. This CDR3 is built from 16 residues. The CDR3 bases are TGTGCTAGCAGCTCGTTGTTTAGCGGGAACACCGGGGAGCTGTTTTTT. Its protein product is CASSSLFSGNTGELFF.

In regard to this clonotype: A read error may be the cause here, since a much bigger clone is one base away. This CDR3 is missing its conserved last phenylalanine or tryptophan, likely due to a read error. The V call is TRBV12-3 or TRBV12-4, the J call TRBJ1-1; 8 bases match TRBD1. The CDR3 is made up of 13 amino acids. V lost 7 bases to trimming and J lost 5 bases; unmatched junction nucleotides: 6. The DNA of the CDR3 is TGTGCCAGCACCCTACAGGGGGTAACTGAAGCTTTCCTT. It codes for CASTLQGVTEAFL.

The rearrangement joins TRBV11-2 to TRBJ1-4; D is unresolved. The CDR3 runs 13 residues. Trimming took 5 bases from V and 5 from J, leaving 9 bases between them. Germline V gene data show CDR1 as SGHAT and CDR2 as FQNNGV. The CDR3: CASSLNQNEKLFF. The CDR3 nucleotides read TGTGCCAGCAGCCTCAACCAGAATGAAAAACTGTTTTTT.

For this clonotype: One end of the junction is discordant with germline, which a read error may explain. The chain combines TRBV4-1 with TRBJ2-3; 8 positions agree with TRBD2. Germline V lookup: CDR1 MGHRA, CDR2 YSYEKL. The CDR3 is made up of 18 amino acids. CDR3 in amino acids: CASSLKSQRGGSIDTQYF. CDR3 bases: TGCGCCAGCAGCCTCAAATCACAACGGGGGGGCAGCATAGATACGCAGTATTTT.

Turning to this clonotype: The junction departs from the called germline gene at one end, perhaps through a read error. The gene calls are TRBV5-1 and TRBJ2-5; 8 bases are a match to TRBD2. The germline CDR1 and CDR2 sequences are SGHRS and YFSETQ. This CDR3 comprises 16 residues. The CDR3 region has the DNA TGCGCCAACAGCCCCCAACGTTTAGCGGGGCAAGAGACCCAGTACTTC. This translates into CANSPQRLAGQETQYF.

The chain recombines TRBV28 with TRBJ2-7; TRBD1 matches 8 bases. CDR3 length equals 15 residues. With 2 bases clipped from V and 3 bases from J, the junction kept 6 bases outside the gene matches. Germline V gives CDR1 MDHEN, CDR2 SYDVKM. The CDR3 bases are TGTGCCAGCAGTTTAACAGGGGGTGGTAACTACGAGCAGTACTTC. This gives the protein CASSLTGGGNYEQYF. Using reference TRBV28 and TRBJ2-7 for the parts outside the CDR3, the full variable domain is DVKVTQSSRYLVKRTGEKVFLECVQDMDHENMFWYRQDPGLGLRLIYFSYDVKMKEKGDIPEGYSVSREKKERFSLILESASTNQTSMYLCASSLTGGGNYEQYFGPGTRLTVT.

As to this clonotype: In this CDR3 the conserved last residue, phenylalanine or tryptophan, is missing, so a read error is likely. CDR3 nucleotide sequence: TGCAGTTCCTGGGTAGCGGGCGTCACAGATACGCAGTATTCT. It specifies CSSWVAGVTDTQYS. The chain couples TRBV20-1 to TRBJ2-3; 7 bases are a match to TRBD2. Germline values: CDR1 DFQATT, CDR2 SNEGSKA (reference sequence). CDR3 size: 14 residues. V shed 8 bases, J shed 2 bases, and the junction held 10 bases outside the gene matches.

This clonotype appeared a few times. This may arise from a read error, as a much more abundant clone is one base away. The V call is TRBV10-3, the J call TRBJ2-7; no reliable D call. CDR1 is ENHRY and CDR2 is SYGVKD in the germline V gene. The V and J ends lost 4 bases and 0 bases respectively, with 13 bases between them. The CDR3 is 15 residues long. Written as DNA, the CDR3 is TGTGCCATCAGTGGGTCGATTCCGAGCTCCTACGAGCAGTACTTC. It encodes CAISGSIPSSYEQYF.

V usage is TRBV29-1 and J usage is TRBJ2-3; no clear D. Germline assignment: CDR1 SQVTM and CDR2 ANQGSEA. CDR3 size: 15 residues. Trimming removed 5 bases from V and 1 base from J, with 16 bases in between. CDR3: CSVYLRSRRTDTQYF. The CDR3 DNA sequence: TGCAGCGTTTATTTAAGGAGCAGGCGCACAGATACGCAGTATTTT.

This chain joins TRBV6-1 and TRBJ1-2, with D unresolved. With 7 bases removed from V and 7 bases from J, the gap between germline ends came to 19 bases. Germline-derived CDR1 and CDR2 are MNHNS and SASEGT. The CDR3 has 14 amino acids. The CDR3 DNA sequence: TGTGCCAGCACCCCCCGAAAGAAGAGCTGTGGCTACACCTTC. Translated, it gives CASTPRKKSCGYTF.

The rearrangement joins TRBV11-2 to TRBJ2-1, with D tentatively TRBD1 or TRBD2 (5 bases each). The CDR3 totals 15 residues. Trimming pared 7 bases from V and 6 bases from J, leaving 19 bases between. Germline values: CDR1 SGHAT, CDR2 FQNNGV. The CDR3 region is CASNPGLGRLNEQFF. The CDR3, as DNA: TGTGCCAGCAACCCAGGGTTGGGACGTCTCAATGAGCAGTTCTTC.

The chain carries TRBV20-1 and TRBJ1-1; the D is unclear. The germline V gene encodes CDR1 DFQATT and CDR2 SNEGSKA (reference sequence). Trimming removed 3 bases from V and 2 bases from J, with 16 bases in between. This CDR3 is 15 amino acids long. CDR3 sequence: CSASTGMRVNTEAFF. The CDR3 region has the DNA TGCAGTGCTAGCACCGGAATGAGAGTAAACACTGAAGCTTTCTTT.

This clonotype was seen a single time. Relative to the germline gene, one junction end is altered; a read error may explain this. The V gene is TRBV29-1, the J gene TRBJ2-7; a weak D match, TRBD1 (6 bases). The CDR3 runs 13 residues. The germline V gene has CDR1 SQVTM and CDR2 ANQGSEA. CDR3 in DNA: TGCAGCGTCGGGACACGGCTCTTCTACGAACAGTACTTC. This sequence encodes CSVGTRLFYEQYF.